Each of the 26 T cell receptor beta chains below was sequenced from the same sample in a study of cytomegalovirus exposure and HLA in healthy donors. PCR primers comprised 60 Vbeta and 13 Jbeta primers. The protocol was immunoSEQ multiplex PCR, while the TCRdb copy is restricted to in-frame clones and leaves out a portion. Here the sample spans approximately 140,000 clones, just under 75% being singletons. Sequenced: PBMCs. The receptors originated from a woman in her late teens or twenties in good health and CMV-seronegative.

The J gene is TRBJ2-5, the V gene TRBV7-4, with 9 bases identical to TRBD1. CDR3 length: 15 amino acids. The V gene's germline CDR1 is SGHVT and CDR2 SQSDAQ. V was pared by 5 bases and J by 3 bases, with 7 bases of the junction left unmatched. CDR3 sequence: CASSPWDREEETQYF. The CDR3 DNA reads TGTGCCAGCAGCCCCTGGGACAGGGAAGAAGAGACCCAGTACTTC.

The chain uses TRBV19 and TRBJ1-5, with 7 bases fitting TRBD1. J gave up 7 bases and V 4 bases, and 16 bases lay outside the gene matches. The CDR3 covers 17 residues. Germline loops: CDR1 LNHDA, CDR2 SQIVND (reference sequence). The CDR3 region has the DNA TGTGCCAGTAGTACCTTTCGGACAGGATGGGCAGGCCAGCCCCAGCATTTT. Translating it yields CASSTFRTGWAGQPQHF.

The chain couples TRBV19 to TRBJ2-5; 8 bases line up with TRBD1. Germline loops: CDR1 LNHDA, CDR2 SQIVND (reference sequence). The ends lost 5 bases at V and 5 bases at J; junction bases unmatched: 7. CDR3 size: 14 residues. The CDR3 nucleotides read TGTGCCAGTAGTGCGGACAGGGCTCGGGAGACCCAGTACTTC. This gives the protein CASSADRARETQYF.

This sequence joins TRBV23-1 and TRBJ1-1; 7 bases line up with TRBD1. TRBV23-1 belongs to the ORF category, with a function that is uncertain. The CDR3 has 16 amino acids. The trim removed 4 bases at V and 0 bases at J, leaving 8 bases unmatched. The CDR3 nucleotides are TGCGCCAGCAGTCCGCAGAGGGGACAGTTGAACACTGAAGCTTTCTTT. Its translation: CASSPQRGQLNTEAFF.

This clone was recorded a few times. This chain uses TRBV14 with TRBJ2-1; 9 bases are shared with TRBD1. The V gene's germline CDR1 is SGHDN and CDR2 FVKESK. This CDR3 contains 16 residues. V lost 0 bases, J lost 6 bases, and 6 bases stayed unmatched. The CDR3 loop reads CASSQESRDRANEQFF. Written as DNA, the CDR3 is TGTGCCAGCAGCCAAGAAAGCCGGGACAGGGCCAATGAGCAGTTCTTC.

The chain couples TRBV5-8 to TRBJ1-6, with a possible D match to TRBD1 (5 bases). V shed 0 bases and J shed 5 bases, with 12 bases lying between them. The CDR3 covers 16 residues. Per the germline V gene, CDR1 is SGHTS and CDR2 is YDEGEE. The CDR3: CASSLGQRLNNSPLHF. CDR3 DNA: TGTGCCAGCAGCTTGGGACAGCGTCTCAATAATTCACCCCTCCACTTT.

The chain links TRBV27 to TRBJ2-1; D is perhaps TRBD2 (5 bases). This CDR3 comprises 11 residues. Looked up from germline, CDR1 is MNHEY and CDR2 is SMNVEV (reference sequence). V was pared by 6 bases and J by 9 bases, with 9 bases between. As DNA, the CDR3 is TGTGCCAGCAGGAGCGGAGGTGAGCAGTTCTTC. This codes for CASRSGGEQFF.

The CDR3 protein is CASSIGRRGERAEAFF. CDR3 nucleotide sequence: TGTGCCAGTAGTATAGGGAGACGCGGCGAGAGGGCTGAAGCTTTCTTT. The chain couples TRBV19 to TRBJ1-1, with D unclear. Germline CDR1 LNHDA, CDR2 SQIVND (reference sequence). The germline V and J ends were trimmed by 1 base and 6 bases, with 18 bases remaining between them. The CDR3 covers 16 residues.

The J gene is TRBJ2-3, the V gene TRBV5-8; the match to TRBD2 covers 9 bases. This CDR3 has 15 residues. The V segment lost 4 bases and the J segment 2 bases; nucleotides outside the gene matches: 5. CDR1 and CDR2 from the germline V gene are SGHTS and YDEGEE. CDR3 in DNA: TGTGCCAGCAGCCCCGGGACTAGCCCCACAGATACGCAGTATTTT. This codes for CASSPGTSPTDTQYF.

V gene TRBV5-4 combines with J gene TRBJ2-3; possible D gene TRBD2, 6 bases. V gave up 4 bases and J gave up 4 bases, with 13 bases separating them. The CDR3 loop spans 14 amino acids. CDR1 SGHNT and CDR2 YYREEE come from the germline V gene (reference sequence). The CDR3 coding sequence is TGTGCCAGCAGCCCACCGGGACTTCCAGATACGCAGTATTTT. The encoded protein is CASSPPGLPDTQYF.

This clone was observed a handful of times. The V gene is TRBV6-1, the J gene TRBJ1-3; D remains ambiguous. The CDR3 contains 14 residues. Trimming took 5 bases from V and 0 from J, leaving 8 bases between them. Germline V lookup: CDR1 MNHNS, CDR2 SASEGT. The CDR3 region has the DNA TGTGCCAGCAGTTTTTATAGCTCTGGAAACACCATATATTTT. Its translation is CASSFYSSGNTIYF.

CDR3: CASSLEAGGDEQFF. DNA of the CDR3: TGTGCCAGCAGCTTGGAGGCGGGAGGGGATGAGCAGTTCTTC. V usage is TRBV5-4 and J usage is TRBJ2-1; 9 bases match TRBD2. Germline CDR1 is SGHNT and CDR2 is YYREEE (reference sequence). CDR3 length: 14 amino acids. The V segment lost 0 bases and the J segment 8 bases; nucleotides outside the gene matches: 3.

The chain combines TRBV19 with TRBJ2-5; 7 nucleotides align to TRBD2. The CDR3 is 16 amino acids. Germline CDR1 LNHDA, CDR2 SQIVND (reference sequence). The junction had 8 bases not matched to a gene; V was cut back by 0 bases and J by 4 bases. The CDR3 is CASSIEERGEGETQYF. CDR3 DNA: TGTGCCAGTAGTATAGAAGAGAGAGGGGAGGGAGAGACCCAGTACTTC.

The CDR3 loop reads CASSHGLAGSTDTQYF. The CDR3 coding sequence is TGCGCCAGCAGCCATGGACTAGCGGGAAGCACAGATACGCAGTATTTT. The genes are TRBV4-1 and TRBJ2-3; 12 bases match TRBD2. V was pared by 3 bases and J by 0 bases, with 1 base of the junction left unmatched. The CDR3 is 16 residues long. Germline loops: CDR1 MGHRA, CDR2 YSYEKL.

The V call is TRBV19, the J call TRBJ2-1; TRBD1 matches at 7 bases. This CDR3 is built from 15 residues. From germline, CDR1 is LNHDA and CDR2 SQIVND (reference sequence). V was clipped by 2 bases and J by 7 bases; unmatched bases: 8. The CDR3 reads CASSITATGDNEQFF. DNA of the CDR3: TGTGCCAGTAGTATAACAGCCACAGGGGATAATGAGCAGTTCTTC.

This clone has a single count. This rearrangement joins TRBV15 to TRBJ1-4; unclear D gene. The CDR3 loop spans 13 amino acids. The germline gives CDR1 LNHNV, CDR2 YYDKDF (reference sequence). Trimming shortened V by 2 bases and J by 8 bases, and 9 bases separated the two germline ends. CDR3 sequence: CATSRNRVEKLFF. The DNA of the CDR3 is TGTGCCACCAGCAGAAACCGGGTCGAAAAACTGTTTTTT.

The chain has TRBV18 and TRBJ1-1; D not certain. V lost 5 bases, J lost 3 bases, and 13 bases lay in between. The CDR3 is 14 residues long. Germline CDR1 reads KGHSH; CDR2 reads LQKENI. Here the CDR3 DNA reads TGTGCCAGCTCATTGCGGGGAAGGGACACTGAAGCTTTCTTT. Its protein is CASSLRGRDTEAFF. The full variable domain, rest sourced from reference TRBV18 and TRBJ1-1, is NAGVMQNPRHLVRRRGQEARLRCSPMKGHSHVYWYRQLPEEGLKFMVYLQKENIIDESGMPKERFSAEFPKEGPSILRIQQVVRGDSAAYFCASSLRGRDTEAFFGQGTRLTVV.

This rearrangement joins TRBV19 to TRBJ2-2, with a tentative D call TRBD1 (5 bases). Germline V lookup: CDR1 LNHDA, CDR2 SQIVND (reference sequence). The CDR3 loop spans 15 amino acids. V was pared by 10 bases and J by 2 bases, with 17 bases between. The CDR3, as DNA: TGTGCCACCCCTGGTGGGCAGGGTAACACCGGGGAGCTGTTTTTT. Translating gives CATPGGQGNTGELFF. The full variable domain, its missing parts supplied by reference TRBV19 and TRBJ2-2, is DGGITQSPKYLFRKEGQNVTLSCEQNLNHDAMYWYRQDPGQGLRLIYYSQIVNDFQKGDIAEGYSVSREKKESFPLTVTSAQKNPTAFYLCATPGGQGNTGELFFGEGSRLTVL.

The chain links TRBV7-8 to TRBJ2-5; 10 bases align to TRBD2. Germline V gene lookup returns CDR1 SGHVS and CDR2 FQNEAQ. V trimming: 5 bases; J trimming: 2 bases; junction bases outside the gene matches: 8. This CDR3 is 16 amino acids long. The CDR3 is CASSPPSGRAQETQYF. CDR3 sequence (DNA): TGTGCCAGCAGCCCACCTAGCGGGAGAGCTCAAGAGACCCAGTACTTC.

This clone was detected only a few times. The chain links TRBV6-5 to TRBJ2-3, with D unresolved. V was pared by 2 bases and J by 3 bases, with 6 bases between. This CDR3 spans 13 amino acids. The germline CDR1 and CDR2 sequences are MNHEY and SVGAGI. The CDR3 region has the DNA TGTGCCAGCAGTTACACTGATACAGATACGCAGTATTTT. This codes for CASSYTDTDTQYF.

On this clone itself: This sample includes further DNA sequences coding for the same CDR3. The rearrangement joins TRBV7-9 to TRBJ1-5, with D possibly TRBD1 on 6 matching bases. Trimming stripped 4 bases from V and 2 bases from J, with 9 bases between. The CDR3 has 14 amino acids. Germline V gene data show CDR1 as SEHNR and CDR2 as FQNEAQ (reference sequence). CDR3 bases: TGTGCCAGCAGCTCGACAGGAGGCAATCAGCCCCAGCATTTT. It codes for CASSSTGGNQPQHF.

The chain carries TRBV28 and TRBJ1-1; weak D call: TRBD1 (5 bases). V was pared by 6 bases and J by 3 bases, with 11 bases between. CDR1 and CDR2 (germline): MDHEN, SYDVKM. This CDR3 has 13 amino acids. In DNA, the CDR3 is TGTGCCAGCAGCACCAAGGGGTACACTGAAGCTTTCTTT. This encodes CASSTKGYTEAFF.

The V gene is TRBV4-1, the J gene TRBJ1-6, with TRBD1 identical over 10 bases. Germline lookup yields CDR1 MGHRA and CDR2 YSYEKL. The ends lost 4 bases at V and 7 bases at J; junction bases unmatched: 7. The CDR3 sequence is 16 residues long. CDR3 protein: CASSPLRQGANSPLHF. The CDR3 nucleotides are TGCGCCAGCAGCCCCCTCCGACAGGGGGCGAATTCACCCCTCCACTTT.

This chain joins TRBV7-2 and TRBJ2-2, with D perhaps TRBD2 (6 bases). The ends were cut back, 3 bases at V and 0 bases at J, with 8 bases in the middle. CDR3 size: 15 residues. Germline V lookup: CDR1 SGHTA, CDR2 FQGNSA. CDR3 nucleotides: TGTGCCAGCAGCTTTCCGGGGGCGAACACCGGGGAGCTGTTTTTT. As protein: CASSFPGANTGELFF.

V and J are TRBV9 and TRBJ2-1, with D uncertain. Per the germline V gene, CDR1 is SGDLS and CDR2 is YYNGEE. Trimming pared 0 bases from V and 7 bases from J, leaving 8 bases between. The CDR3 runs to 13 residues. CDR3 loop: CASSVASFNEQFF. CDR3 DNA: TGTGCCAGCAGCGTAGCTAGTTTTAATGAGCAGTTCTTC.

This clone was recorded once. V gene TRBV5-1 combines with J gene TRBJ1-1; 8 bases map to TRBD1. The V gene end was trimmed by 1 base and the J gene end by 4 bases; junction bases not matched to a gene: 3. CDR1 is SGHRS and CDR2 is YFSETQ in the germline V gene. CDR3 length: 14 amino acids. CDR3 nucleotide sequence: TGCGCCAGCAGCTTGAGACAGGGGTTCACTGAAGCTTTCTTT. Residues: CASSLRQGFTEAFF.